This is a list of T cell receptor beta chains from one sample in a study of STAT3 mutations in large granular lymphocyte leukemia. The assay was immunoSEQ multiplex PCR, and TCRdb's table has in-frame clones only and misses some. The sample lists around 1,700 clones; just under 60% were seen once. Input material: peripheral blood mononuclear cells. Receptor source: a woman in her 70s with T-cell large granular lymphocyte leukemia. Some clones in this sample may be carry-over from other donors' samples. Each CDR3 is given without its conserved first and last residue.

TRBJ2-5,TRBV5-4,ASSFRTGGGKTQY
TRBJ2-7,TRBV7-9,ASSLGTAEQY
TRBJ2-3,TRBV7-9,ASSSESHTQY
TRBJ1-2,TRBV5-1,ASSLGPGAAGYT
TRBJ1-5,TRBV30,AFTQGPNQPQH
TRBJ1-5,TRBV14,ASSLWDNQPQH
TRBJ1-2,TRBV29-1,SVGTGSHT
TRBJ1-1,TRBV5-1,ASSLGDKGEAF
TRBJ1-5,TRBV7-9,ASSLELGVWSNQPQH
TRBJ1-2,TRBV5-1,ASSFRGLNGYT
TRBJ1-2,TRBV28,ASSLVGWWGYT
TRBJ2-6,TRBV30,AWSRRSGANVLT
TRBJ1-2,TRBV7-9,ASSLDTPGGYT
TRBJ2-3,TRBV6-5,ASSYSVEKITDTQY
TRBJ2-1,TRBV4-1,ASQPRRGEQF
TRBJ2-5,TRBV27,ASSLMAGGSGETQY
TRBJ1-2,TRBV29-1,SVEDPNHYGYT
TRBJ2-7,TRBV7-9,ASSLETYEQY
TRBJ2-3,TRBV30,AWRGGTSGRTDTQY
TRBJ1-5,TRBV9,ASSLQGDQPQH
TRBJ2-7,TRBV30,AWSNGPDRLSYEQY
TRBJ1-2,TRBV5-1,ASSSQGGFSYGYT
TRBJ1-5,TRBV5-1,ASSLVGDQPQH
TRBJ1-5,TRBV7-9,ASSPTGWGQPQH
TRBJ2-7,TRBV29-1,SVEEGSYEQY
TRBJ1-3,TRBV18,ASSPRGAGNTIY
TRBJ2-7,TRBV7-9,ASSLNSPKSNEQY
TRBJ2-2,TRBV30,AWSRGQVMNTGELF
TRBJ1-2,TRBV29-1,SAFRTGENGYT
TRBJ2-1,TRBV7-3,ASTSSGSYNEQF
TRBJ2-7,TRBV12-5,ASGFPGPTTYEQY
TRBJ1-1,TRBV18,ASSPLPGTEAF
TRBJ1-4,TRBV5-1,ASTAEGLANEKLF
TRBJ1-5,TRBV6-9,ASSYARGNQPQH
TRBJ2-7,TRBV5-1,ASSLGTADTSYEQY